One and the same sample provided the 20 T cell receptor beta chains below, sequenced in a study of identical twins. TCRdb re-called the 5' RACE reads through MiXCR, storing one row per CDR3 protein. The top ten clones hold about 0.91% of a sample with 500,000 to 600,000 distinct CDR3 sequences, less than 25% of them seen once. These data were also filed under a second study, of T cells expressing NK-cell markers.

The sequenced material came from CD4+ T cells sorted from blood. The receptors here all came from a woman aged 18 to 35 in good health.

Only a few counts were recorded for this clonotype. The V gene is TRBV2, the J gene TRBJ2-1; D not certain. The CDR3 sequence is 14 residues long. Germline lookup yields CDR1 SNHLY and CDR2 FYNNEI. With 6 bases removed from V and 8 bases from J, the gap between germline ends came to 17 bases. CDR3 nucleotides: TGTGCCAGCAGGGTAGGACCCCGCCGGGATGAGCAGTTCTTC. Encoded protein: CASRVGPRRDEQFF.

The chain uses TRBV19 and TRBJ2-1; D unresolved. The CDR3 has 14 residues. The germline V gene encodes CDR1 LNHDA and CDR2 SQIVND (reference sequence). Trimming took 5 bases from V and 4 from J, leaving 12 bases between them. Here the CDR3 reads CASSPELYYNEQFF. CDR3 in DNA: TGTGCCAGTAGTCCGGAGCTATATTACAATGAGCAGTTCTTC.

The rearrangement joins TRBV6-5 to TRBJ2-7, with 11 bases identical to TRBD2. The CDR3 extends over 15 amino acids. CDR1 is MNHEY and CDR2 is SVGAGI in the germline V gene. The J segment lost 2 bases and the V segment lost 6 bases, leaving 6 bases of the junction unmatched. The CDR3 bases are TGTGCCAGCAGGTACACTAGCGGGGGTACCTACGAGCAGTACTTC. It translates to CASRYTSGGTYEQYF.

The genes are TRBV12-3 or TRBV12-4 and TRBJ2-7, with 14 bases lining up with TRBD2. This CDR3 is 14 amino acids long. J lost 12 bases, V lost 6 bases, and 10 bases had no gene match. The CDR3 nucleotides read TGTGCCAGCAGGGCCGGGACTAGCGGGGGCTCAGGGTACTTC. Translation gives CASRAGTSGGSGYF.

The rearrangement uses TRBV7-2 and TRBJ2-6, with no clear D. Germline lookup yields CDR1 SGHTA and CDR2 FQGNSA. The CDR3 consists of 16 residues. V was clipped by 2 bases and J by 0 bases, with 8 bases between them. CDR3 DNA sequence: TGTGCCAGCAGCTTAAGAGAATACTCTGGGGCCAACGTCCTGACTTTC. It codes for CASSLREYSGANVLTF.

This clonotype showed up many times. The CDR3 loop reads CSVEAKGRYEQYF. Here the CDR3 DNA reads TGCAGCGTTGAAGCGAAAGGGCGGTACGAGCAGTACTTC. This chain links TRBV29-1 with TRBJ2-7; D is unresolved. Germline V gene data show CDR1 as SQVTM and CDR2 as ANQGSEA. Trimming removed 1 base from V and 4 bases from J, with 11 bases in between. The CDR3 runs to 13 residues.

The chain carries TRBV6-5 and TRBJ2-5; possibly TRBD1 for D (5 bases). From germline, CDR1 is MNHEY and CDR2 SVGAGI. This CDR3 comprises 15 residues. V was trimmed by 0 bases and J by 4 bases, leaving 12 bases between them. CDR3 nucleotides: TGTGCCAGCAGTTACTCGGTTTCAGGGCGAGAGACCCAGTACTTC. Translation: CASSYSVSGRETQYF.

Only a few counts were recorded for this clonotype. V is TRBV28 and J is TRBJ2-7; the match to TRBD2 covers 12 bases. Germline V gives CDR1 MDHEN, CDR2 SYDVKM. Trimming at V came to 11 bases and at J to 3 bases, leaving 2 bases not matched to a gene. The CDR3 extends over 12 amino acids. The CDR3 spells CAAGLAGYEQYF. CDR3 in DNA: TGTGCCGCGGGACTAGCGGGCTACGAGCAGTACTTC.

This clonotype was observed a handful of times. The chain joins TRBV7-2 to TRBJ2-3, with no clear D. This CDR3 has 12 amino acids. Looked up from germline, CDR1 is SGHTA and CDR2 is FQGNSA. V dropped 1 base and J dropped 8 bases, with 7 bases sitting between them. The CDR3 DNA reads TGTGCCAGCAGCTTAGAATCTCCTACGCAGTATTTT. Its translation: CASSLESPTQYF.

The chain couples TRBV4-1 to TRBJ2-1, with 11 bases that match TRBD2. The CDR3 spans 17 residues. The germline gives CDR1 MGHRA, CDR2 YSYEKL. Germline trimming cut 2 bases from V and 4 bases from J; bases unmatched to any gene: 7. This CDR3 is CASSQTIAGGLYNEQFF. In DNA, the CDR3 is TGCGCCAGCAGCCAAACTATAGCGGGAGGGCTATACAATGAGCAGTTCTTC.

This clonotype was counted between two and nine times. CDR3 nucleotide sequence: TGTGCCAGCAGCTTACACAGCTCCTACGAGCAGTACTTC. Translating it yields CASSLHSSYEQYF. V gene TRBV7-9 combines with J gene TRBJ2-7; D gene ambiguous. The CDR3 contains 13 residues. Deletions cut 2 bases from V and 0 bases from J, with 5 bases between. Germline V gene sequence: CDR1 SEHNR, CDR2 FQNEAQ (reference sequence).

This sequence joins TRBV6-5 and TRBJ2-7; TRBD1 agrees at 7 bases. The CDR3 contains 15 residues. Germline CDR1 is MNHEY and CDR2 is SVGAGI. V lost 2 bases, J lost 2 bases, and 6 bases stayed unmatched. The chain's CDR3 is CASSYRGQRTYEQYF. The CDR3 DNA reads as TGTGCCAGCAGTTACAGGGGACAGCGGACCTACGAGCAGTACTTC.

This clonotype was counted only a few times. This chain joins TRBV12-3 or TRBV12-4 and TRBJ2-7, with D hard to call. This CDR3 region has 14 residues. V was cut by 3 bases and J by 1 base, with 10 bases left in between. The DNA for the CDR3 is TGTGCCAGCAGTTTTCGAGAGAGTTCCTACGAGCAGTACTTC. Translated: CASSFRESSYEQYF.

This clonotype was seen a few times. The chain carries TRBV20-1 and TRBJ1-2; TRBD1 aligns across 7 bases. Germline CDR1 reads DFQATT; CDR2 reads SNEGSKA (reference sequence). The CDR3 totals 15 residues. Trimming removed 0 bases from V and 5 bases from J; junction bases left unmatched: 9. CDR3 region: CSARDGAGTDYGYTF. For the CDR3, the DNA is TGCAGTGCTAGAGATGGGGCGGGGACAGATTATGGCTACACCTTC.

The chain joins TRBV12-3 or TRBV12-4 to TRBJ2-3, with D perhaps assigned TRBD1 or TRBD2 (5 bases each). The CDR3 has 16 amino acids. V was cut by 6 bases and J by 0 bases, with 16 bases left in between. The CDR3 loop reads CASRTGTPSSTDTQYF. For the CDR3, the DNA is TGTGCCAGCAGGACCGGGACCCCCTCAAGCACAGATACGCAGTATTTT.

The V and J genes are TRBV5-1 and TRBJ2-1; 10 bases agree with TRBD1. V dropped 4 bases and J dropped 5; count of bases not matched to a gene: 6. CDR3 length: 15 residues. Germline-derived CDR1 and CDR2 are SGHRS and YFSETQ. CDR3 nucleotides: TGCGCCAGCAGCGAGCGGACAGGGGGTAACAATGAGCAGTTCTTC. Protein: CASSERTGGNNEQFF.

This clonotype was seen just once. The rearrangement joins TRBV19 to TRBJ2-2, with 10 bases lining up with TRBD2. The CDR3 is made up of 15 amino acids. V lost 6 bases, J lost 9 bases, and 10 bases stayed unmatched. Germline V CDR1 and CDR2: LNHDA, SQIVND (reference sequence). The CDR3 sequence: CASSLAGVVNRELFF. The CDR3 nucleotides read TGTGCCAGTAGCCTAGCGGGAGTCGTGAACCGGGAGCTGTTTTTT.

As regards this clonotype: This may come from a read error, since a much larger clone is one base off. This rearrangement joins TRBV6-1 to TRBJ2-7; maybe TRBD2 (9 bases). Germline CDR1 is MNHNS and CDR2 is SASEGT. This CDR3 is built from 15 residues. CDR3 loop: CDSTQGASGTYEQYF. In DNA, the CDR3 is TGTGACAGCACCCAGGGGGCTAGCGGGACCTACGAGCAGTACTTC.

Here the CDR3 reads CASRANARQNTGELFF. The CDR3 region has the DNA TGTGCCAGCAGGGCCAATGCGCGGCAGAACACCGGGGAGCTGTTTTTT. The J gene is TRBJ2-2, the V gene TRBV7-8; D ambiguous. With 6 bases removed from V and 1 base from J, the gap between germline ends came to 15 bases. CDR3 length: 16 amino acids. From germline, CDR1 is SGHVS and CDR2 FQNEAQ.

This clonotype has just one count. V is TRBV7-8 and J is TRBJ1-5; possible D gene TRBD1, 6 bases. The CDR3 is 14 amino acids. CDR1 SGHVS and CDR2 FQNEAQ come from the germline V gene. V was pared by 5 bases and J by 4 bases, with 12 bases between. The CDR3 DNA reads TGTGCCAGCAGCGAGGGGGTCGGGAATCAGCCCCAGCATTTT. Translation: CASSEGVGNQPQHF.